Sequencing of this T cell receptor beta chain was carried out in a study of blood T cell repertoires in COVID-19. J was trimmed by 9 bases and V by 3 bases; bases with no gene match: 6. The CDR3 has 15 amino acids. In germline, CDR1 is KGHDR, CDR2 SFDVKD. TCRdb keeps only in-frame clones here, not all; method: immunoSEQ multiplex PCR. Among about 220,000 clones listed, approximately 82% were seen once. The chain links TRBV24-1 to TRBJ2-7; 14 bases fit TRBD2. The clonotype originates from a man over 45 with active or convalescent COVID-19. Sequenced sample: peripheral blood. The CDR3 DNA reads TGTGCCACCAGTGATCCCGGGACTAGCGGGAGCGTGCAGTACTTC. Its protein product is CATSDPGTSGSVQYF.